The 13 T cell receptor beta chains given below trace back to one sample, sequenced in a study of T cell repertoires in cytomegalovirus infection. These receptors lack a known antigen. TCRdb fed the reads into MiXCR, producing one record per CDR3 protein. The sample lists around 750,000 distinct CDR3 sequences, approximately 29% occurring once. The sequencing used cultured CD8+ T cells from PBMCs, collected from culture after CMV antigen stimulation. The receptors shown here come from a human donor in good health (CMV status not recorded). Some clones in this sample may be carry-over from other donors' samples.

This clonotype was seen just once. With a much larger clone just one base away, this may be a read error. The genes are TRBV7-6 and TRBJ2-3; 7 bases agree with TRBD2. Germline loops: CDR1 SGHVS, CDR2 FNYEAQ. The CDR3 is made up of 18 amino acids. Trimming removed 1 base from V and 1 base from J; junction bases left unmatched: 11. The CDR3 reads CASSLDHLAEGGTDTQYF. Here the CDR3 DNA reads TGTGCCAGCAGCTTAGATCATCTAGCGGAGGGAGGCACAGATACGCAGTATTTT.

The gene calls are TRBV28 and TRBJ2-3; 13 positions match TRBD2. The CDR3 contains 21 residues. The ends lost 1 base at V and 0 bases at J; junction bases unmatched: 13. The germline CDR1 and CDR2 sequences are MDHEN and SYDVKM. The CDR3 DNA follows: TGTGCCAGCAGTTTATCTCAACTAGCGGGGGGGCATGATTCTAGCACAGATACGCAGTATTTT. The encoded protein is CASSLSQLAGGHDSSTDTQYF.

The chain links TRBV6-6 to TRBJ2-3; the match to TRBD2 covers 7 bases. After removal of 5 bases from V and 1 base from J, the junction contained 9 bases not matched to a gene. Germline V lookup: CDR1 MNHNY, CDR2 SVGAGI (reference sequence). This CDR3 is built from 16 residues. CDR3 coding DNA: TGTGCCAGCAGTGAGAGGACTAGTGGGGGCACAGATACGCAGTATTTT. It yields the protein CASSERTSGGTDTQYF.

The chain combines TRBV6-6 with TRBJ1-6; D unresolved. The CDR3 loop spans 15 amino acids. V dropped 6 bases and J dropped 0 bases, with 9 bases sitting between them. Germline CDR1 MNHNY, CDR2 SVGAGI (reference sequence). The CDR3 nucleotides read TGTGCCAGCAGGGTCTCGAGCTCCTATAATTCACCCCTCCACTTT. The encoded protein is CASRVSSSYNSPLHF.

The rearrangement uses TRBV4-3 and TRBJ2-1, with TRBD2 as a possible D gene (5 bases). This CDR3 contains 14 residues. Looked up from germline, CDR1 is LGHNA and CDR2 is YSLEER. The V end was cut by 0 bases, the J end by 13 bases, with 16 bases between. The CDR3 DNA reads as TGCGCCAGCAGCCAAGATCTAGGTAACGGGGAACAGTTCTTC. Translation: CASSQDLGNGEQFF.

The J gene is TRBJ2-3, the V gene TRBV3-1, with TRBD1 as a possible D gene (6 bases). Between the trimmed V and J ends, which lost 3 bases and 5 bases, there was a span of 15 bases. The CDR3 contains 15 residues. The germline V gene encodes CDR1 LGHDT and CDR2 YNNKEL (reference sequence). The CDR3 region has the DNA TGTGCCAGCAGCCAGCGGACAGCTCCGGGAGATACGCAGTATTTT. Its protein product is CASSQRTAPGDTQYF.

The genes are TRBV7-6 and TRBJ1-6; D ambiguous. The germline CDR1 and CDR2 sequences are SGHVS and FNYEAQ. CDR3 length equals 14 residues. V lost 3 bases and J lost 4, with 7 bases in between. The chain's CDR3 is CASSFAQYNSPLHF. CDR3 bases: TGTGCCAGCAGCTTTGCACAGTATAATTCACCCCTCCACTTT.

This clonotype was counted a few times. The chain couples TRBV6-5 to TRBJ2-1, with D tentatively TRBD2 (5 bases). Looked up from germline, CDR1 is MNHEY and CDR2 is SVGAGI. Trimming stripped 6 bases from V and 5 bases from J, with 14 bases between. The CDR3 sequence is 14 residues long. In DNA, the CDR3 is TGTGCCAGCAGCTTTTACCGGGGAGACAATGAGCAGTTCTTC. It yields the protein CASSFYRGDNEQFF.

The chain links TRBV27 to TRBJ1-6, with a tentative D call TRBD1 (5 bases). The ends were cut back, 6 bases at V and 6 bases at J, with 12 bases in the middle. Germline V gene sequence: CDR1 MNHEY, CDR2 SMNVEV (reference sequence). CDR3 size: 14 residues. This CDR3 reads CASRDRGSNSPLHF. For the CDR3, the DNA is TGTGCCAGCAGGGATCGGGGGAGTAATTCACCCCTCCACTTT.

The gene calls are TRBV28 and TRBJ1-1; D may be TRBD1 (5 bases). The CDR3 is made up of 14 amino acids. The V gene lost 7 bases and the J gene lost 4 bases, with 16 bases spanning the gap. Per germline, CDR1 MDHEN and CDR2 SYDVKM. CDR3 loop: CASTQTVLRTEAFF. The CDR3 DNA sequence: TGTGCCAGCACCCAGACAGTTTTACGCACTGAAGCTTTCTTT.

This clonotype was detected only a few times. The chain couples TRBV28 to TRBJ2-3; 7 bases are shared with TRBD2. The CDR3 loop spans 18 amino acids. The junction had 19 bases not matched to a gene; V was cut back by 6 bases and J by 4 bases. The germline CDR1 and CDR2 sequences are MDHEN and SYDVKM. The chain's CDR3 is CASSFRVLMAGDSDTQYF. The CDR3 coding sequence is TGTGCCAGCAGCTTTAGGGTCCTTATGGCGGGGGACTCAGATACGCAGTATTTT.

This clonotype was seen repeatedly, ten times or more. The V and J genes are TRBV7-9 and TRBJ1-2, with D possibly matching TRBD1 (5 bases). CDR1 is SEHNR and CDR2 is FQNEAQ in the germline V gene (reference sequence). This CDR3 is 13 amino acids long. With 4 bases removed from V and 2 bases from J, the gap between germline ends came to 8 bases. For the CDR3, the DNA is TGTGCCAGCAGCTCCGGACAAAACTATGGCTACACCTTC. This codes for CASSSGQNYGYTF.

The V gene is TRBV7-6, the J gene TRBJ2-1; 7 nucleotides match TRBD1. Germline trimming cut 4 bases from V and 6 bases from J; bases unmatched to any gene: 6. Germline V gene lookup returns CDR1 SGHVS and CDR2 FNYEAQ. The CDR3 sequence is 14 residues long. The CDR3 loop is CASSSPGQSNEQFF. The CDR3 nucleotides are TGTGCCAGCAGCTCTCCGGGACAGTCCAATGAGCAGTTCTTC.